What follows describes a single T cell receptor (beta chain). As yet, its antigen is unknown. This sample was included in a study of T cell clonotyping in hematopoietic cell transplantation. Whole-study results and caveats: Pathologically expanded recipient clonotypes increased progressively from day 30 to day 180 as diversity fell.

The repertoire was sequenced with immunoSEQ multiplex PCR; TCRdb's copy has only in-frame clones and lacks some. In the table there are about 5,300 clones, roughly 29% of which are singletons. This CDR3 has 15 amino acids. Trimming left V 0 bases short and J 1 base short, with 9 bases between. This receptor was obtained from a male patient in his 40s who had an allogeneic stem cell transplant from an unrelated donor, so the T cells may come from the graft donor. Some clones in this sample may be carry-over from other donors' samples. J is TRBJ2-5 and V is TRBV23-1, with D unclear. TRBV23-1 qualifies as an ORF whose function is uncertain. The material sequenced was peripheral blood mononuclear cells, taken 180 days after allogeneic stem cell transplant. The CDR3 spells CASSQSRASQETQYF. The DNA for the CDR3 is TGCGCCAGCAGTCAATCGAGAGCAAGCCAAGAGACCCAGTACTTC.